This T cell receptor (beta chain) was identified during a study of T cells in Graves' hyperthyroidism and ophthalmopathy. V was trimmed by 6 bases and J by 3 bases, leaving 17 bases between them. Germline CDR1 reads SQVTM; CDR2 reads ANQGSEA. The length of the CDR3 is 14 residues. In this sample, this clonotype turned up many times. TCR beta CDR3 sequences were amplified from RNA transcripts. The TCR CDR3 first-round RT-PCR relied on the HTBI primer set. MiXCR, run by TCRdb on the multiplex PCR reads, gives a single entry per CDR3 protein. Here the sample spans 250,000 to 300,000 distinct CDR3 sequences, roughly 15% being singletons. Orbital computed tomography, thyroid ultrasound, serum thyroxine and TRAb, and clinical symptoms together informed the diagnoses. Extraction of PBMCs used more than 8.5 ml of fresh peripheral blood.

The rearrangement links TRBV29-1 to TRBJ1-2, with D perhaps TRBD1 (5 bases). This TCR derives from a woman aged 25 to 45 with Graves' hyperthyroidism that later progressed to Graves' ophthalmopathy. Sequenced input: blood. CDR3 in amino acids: CSVLGRAGDYGYTF. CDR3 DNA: TGCAGCGTCTTGGGGCGGGCCGGGGACTATGGCTACACCTTC.